This T cell receptor beta chain was sequenced in a study of blood T cell repertoires in COVID-19. Assay: immunoSEQ multiplex PCR; the TCRdb copy retains only in-frame clones and omits some. The sample has under 75,000 clones; around 87% are singletons. This clone was counted a single time. V gave up 5 bases and J gave up 0 bases; unmatched junction bases: 3. This CDR3 is 14 amino acids long. Germline loops: CDR1 SEHNR, CDR2 FQNEAQ (reference sequence). What was sequenced was peripheral blood. The chain combines TRBV7-9 with TRBJ1-1, with 7 nucleotides matching TRBD1. This clonotype was sampled from a woman aged 18-35 years with acute or convalescent COVID-19. As DNA, the CDR3 is TGTGCCAGCAGCCCGGGACAGATGAACACTGAAGCTTTCTTT. As protein: CASSPGQMNTEAFF.